Reported below is one T cell receptor beta chain. No cognate antigen has been identified for it. No quality values exist for individual bases; no much larger clone is one base distant. This record comes from a study of blood T cells in healthy people across ages (dated by TCRdb to between 2014 and 2017). Concerning the study at large: In model experiments, template switching captured about one uniquely barcoded TCR beta cDNA molecule for every two T cells. The study analyzed two additional independent replicas of 1 million unique cDNA reads from the same blood draw for two donors, one aged 18 to 30 and one aged 80 or older. To avoid experimental bias, donors of different ages were distributed randomly across sequencing lanes. To track age-related changes in TCR beta repertoire diversity, the study relied on deep sequencing normalized with unique cDNA molecular identifiers. Donors were grouped into four age groups: young (average roughly 17 years), middle-aged (roughly 38), aged (about 59) and long-lived (approximately 78).

Library preparation employed 5' RACE. Sequencing relied on an Illumina HiSeq 2500. A second PCR of about 6 to 11 cycles was run with a J-beta primer mix and a sample-barcoded 5' primer. A template-switch 5' adaptor carrying 12 random nucleotides introduced a unique molecular identifier onto each TCR beta cDNA molecule. Each sample yielded at least 3 million CDR3-containing paired-end reads. The Mint cDNA synthesis kit, primed by a TRBC-specific oligonucleotide, was used to synthesize first-strand cDNA from all RNA. Following uracil-DNA glycosylase treatment, all cDNA underwent a first 18-cycle PCR with the universal primers M1SS and BC2_uni_R. The authors' analysis ran thus. For normalization, 1 million high-quality reads, each with a distinct molecular identifier, were randomly selected from each sample. Reads sharing molecular identifiers were discarded rather than binned into consensus sequences. MiTCR, run with a Q25 quality threshold and the strictest error-elimination algorithm, handled CDR3 identification, clonotype clustering and error correction. A nonparametric unseen species model with Euler transformation was used to estimate a lower bound on total TCR beta diversity. TCRdb passed the public sequencing reads through fastp at Q25 and MiXCR, retaining productive beta sequences. Rows are unified per CDR3 protein, each entry keeping the most common DNA and genes. The V and J calls and clone size are TCRdb's, not the authors'. A total of 910,000 or so distinct CDR3 sequences appear in this sample, approximately 50% of them only once. Roughly a fifth of the sample is held by the ten biggest clonotypes.

V loses 3 bases at its end and J loses 4 bases; junction bases beyond the gene matches: 7. For CDR1 and CDR2, the germline V gene lists MGHRA and YSYEKL. The CDR3, cysteine through phenylalanine, is 16 amino acids long. Kept here is only the CDR3 DNA, which spans 48 bases and is read in frame from base 1. The donors were roughly 39 Caucasian individuals from Russia, aged 6 to 90 years, who were systemically healthy. Each donor gave ten milliliters of peripheral blood, drawn into EDTA-treated Vacutainer tubes. Ficoll-Paque density-gradient centrifugation was used to isolate PBMCs, with at least 7 million per sample. Total RNA was extracted from PBMCs with Trizol reagent, with at least 5 micrograms obtained per sample. Naive CD45RAhigh/CD27high T cell percentages were measured by flow cytometry on a PBMC aliquot from every donor. Study-level results and caveats: Estimates of total diversity based on one million sequenced T cells were considered lower bounds and underestimates. A strong correlation was found between observed TCR beta diversity and the percentage of naive T cells measured by flow cytometry. Observed TCR beta diversity per million T cells fell roughly linearly with age, and a significant reduction was already apparent by age around 40. Because the CMV infection status of the donors was unknown, age-related changes in expanded clonotypes may potentially have been confounded. The long-lived group showed more naive CD4+ T cells, fewer expanded clones and increased TCR diversity than the aged group, suggesting age selection. Since profiling was done on bulk unsorted PBMCs, naive and antigen-experienced compartments could not be conclusively compared.

Sequences were obtained from blood. The V and J segments used are TRBV4-1 and TRBJ2-1; 9 nucleotides in the junction match TRBD2. This clonotype was obtained from a woman aged 60-70 years in good health. The CDR3 corresponds to CASSHTAGGGYNEQFF. The DNA is as follows: TGCGCCAGCAGCCACACAGCGGGAGGCGGGTACAATGAGCAGTTCTTC.